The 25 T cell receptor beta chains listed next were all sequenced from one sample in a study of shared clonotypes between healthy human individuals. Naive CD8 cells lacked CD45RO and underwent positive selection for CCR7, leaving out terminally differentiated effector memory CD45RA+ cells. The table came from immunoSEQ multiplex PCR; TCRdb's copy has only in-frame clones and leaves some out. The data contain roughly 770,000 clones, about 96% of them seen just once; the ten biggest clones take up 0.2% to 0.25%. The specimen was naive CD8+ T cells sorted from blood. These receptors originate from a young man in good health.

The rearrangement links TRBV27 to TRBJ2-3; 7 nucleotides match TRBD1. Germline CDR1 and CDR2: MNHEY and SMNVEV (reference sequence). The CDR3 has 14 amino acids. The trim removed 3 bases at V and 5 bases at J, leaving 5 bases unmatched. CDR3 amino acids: CASSLYTGVDTQYF. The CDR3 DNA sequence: TGTGCCAGCAGTTTGTATACAGGGGTAGATACGCAGTATTTT.

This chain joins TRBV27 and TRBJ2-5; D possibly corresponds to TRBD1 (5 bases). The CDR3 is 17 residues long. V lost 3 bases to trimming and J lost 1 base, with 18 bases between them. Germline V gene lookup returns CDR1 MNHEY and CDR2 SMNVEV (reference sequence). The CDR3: CASSFRQNLDRQETQYF. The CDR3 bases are TGTGCCAGCAGTTTCCGACAGAATCTTGATCGCCAAGAGACCCAGTACTTC.

The chain's CDR3 is CASSLRIGAQDEQFF. CDR3 nucleotide sequence: TGTGCCAGCAGCTTAAGGATCGGGGCGCAGGATGAGCAGTTCTTC. V gene TRBV7-7 combines with J gene TRBJ2-1, with D tentatively TRBD1 or TRBD2 (5 bases each). The V and J ends lost 2 bases and 8 bases respectively, with 16 bases between them. The germline CDR1 and CDR2 sequences are SSHAT and FNYEAQ (reference sequence). The CDR3 is 15 residues long.

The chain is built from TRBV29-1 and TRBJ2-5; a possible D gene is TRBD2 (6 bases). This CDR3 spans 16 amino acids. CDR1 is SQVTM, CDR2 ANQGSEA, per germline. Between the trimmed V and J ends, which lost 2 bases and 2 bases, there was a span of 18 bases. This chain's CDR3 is CSVETNRDLPQETQYF. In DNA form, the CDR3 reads TGCAGCGTTGAAACTAACCGGGACTTACCTCAAGAGACCCAGTACTTC.

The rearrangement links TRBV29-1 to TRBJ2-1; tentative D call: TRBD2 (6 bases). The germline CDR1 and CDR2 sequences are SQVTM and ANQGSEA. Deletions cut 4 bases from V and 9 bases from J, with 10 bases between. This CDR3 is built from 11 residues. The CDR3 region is CSVVWRGEQFF. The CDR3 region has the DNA TGCAGCGTTGTGTGGCGGGGTGAGCAGTTCTTC.

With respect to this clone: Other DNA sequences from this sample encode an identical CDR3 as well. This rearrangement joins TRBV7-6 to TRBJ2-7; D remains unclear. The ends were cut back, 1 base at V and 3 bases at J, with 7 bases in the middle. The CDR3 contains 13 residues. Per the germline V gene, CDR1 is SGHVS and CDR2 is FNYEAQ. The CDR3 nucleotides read TGTGCCAGCAGCTTAGGGCGGAGCTACGAGCAGTACTTC. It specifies CASSLGRSYEQYF.

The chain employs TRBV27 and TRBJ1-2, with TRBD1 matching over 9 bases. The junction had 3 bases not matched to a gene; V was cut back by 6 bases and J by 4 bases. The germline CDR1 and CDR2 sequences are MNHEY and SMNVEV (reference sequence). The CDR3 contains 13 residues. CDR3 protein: CASSRQGGYGYTF. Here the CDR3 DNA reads TGTGCCAGCAGCCGACAGGGGGGCTATGGCTACACCTTC.

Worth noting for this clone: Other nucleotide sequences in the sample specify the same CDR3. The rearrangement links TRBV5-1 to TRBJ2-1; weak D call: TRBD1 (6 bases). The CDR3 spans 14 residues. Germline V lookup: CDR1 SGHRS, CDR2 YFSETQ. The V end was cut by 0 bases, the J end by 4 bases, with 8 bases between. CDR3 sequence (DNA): TGCGCCAGCAGCTTGGAAGGGGGTTACAATGAGCAGTTCTTC. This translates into CASSLEGGYNEQFF.

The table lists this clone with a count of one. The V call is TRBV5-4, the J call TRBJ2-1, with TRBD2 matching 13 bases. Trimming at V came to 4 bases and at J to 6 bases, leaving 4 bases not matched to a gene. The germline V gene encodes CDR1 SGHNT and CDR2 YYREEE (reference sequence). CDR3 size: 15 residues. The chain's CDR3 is CASSTGTSGTNEQFF. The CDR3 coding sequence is TGTGCCAGCAGCACCGGGACTAGCGGGACCAATGAGCAGTTCTTC.

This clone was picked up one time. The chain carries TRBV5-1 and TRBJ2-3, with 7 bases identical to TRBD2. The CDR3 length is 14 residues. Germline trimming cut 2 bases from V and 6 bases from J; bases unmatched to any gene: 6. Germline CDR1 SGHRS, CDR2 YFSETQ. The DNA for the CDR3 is TGCGCCAGCAGCTTAGGTGGGAGGGAGGATACGCAGTATTTT. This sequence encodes CASSLGGREDTQYF.

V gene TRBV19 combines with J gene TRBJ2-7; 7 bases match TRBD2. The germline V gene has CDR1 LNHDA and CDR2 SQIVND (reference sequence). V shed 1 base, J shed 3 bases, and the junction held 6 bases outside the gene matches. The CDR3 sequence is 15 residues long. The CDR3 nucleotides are TGTGCCAGTAGTATAGGGCAGGGAGGGATCTACGAGCAGTACTTC. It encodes CASSIGQGGIYEQYF.

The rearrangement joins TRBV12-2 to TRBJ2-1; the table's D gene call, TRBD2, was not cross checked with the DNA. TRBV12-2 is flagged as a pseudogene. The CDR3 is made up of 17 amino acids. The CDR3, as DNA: TGTGCAAGTCGCTTAACGTTAGGTCCTAGCGGGAGGGCCCGGCAGTTCTTC. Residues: CASRLTLGPSGRARQFF.

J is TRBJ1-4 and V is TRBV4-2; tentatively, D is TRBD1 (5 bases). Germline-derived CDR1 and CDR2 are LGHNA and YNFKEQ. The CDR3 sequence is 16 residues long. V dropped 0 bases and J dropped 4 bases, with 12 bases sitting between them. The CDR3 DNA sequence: TGTGCCAGCAGCCAAGATGACAGCTTCGATAATGAAAAACTGTTTTTT. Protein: CASSQDDSFDNEKLFF.

The CDR3 loop reads CASSFPGQGHYGYTF. The CDR3 coding sequence is TGTGCCAGCAGCTTTCCGGGACAGGGACACTATGGCTACACCTTC. The rearrangement uses TRBV7-9 and TRBJ1-2; TRBD1 agrees at 9 bases. CDR1 SEHNR and CDR2 FQNEAQ come from the germline V gene (reference sequence). The CDR3 consists of 15 residues. Unmatched junction bases numbered 5, after V lost 3 bases and J lost 3 bases.

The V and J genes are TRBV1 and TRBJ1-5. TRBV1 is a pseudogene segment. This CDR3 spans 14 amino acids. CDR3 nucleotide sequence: TGCACCAGCAGCCGCCCCCTTGGCAATCAGCCCCAGCATTTT. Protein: CTSSRPLGNQPQHF.

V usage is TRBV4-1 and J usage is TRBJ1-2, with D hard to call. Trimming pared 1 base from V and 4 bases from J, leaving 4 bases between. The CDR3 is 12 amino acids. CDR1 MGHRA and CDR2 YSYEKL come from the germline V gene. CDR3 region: CASSQGAYGYTF. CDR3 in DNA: TGCGCCAGCAGCCAAGGGGCCTATGGCTACACCTTC.

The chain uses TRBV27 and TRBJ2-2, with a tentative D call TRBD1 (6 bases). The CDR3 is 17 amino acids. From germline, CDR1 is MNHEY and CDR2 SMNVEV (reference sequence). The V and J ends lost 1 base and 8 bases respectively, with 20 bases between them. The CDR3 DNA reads TGTGCCAGCAGTTTATTCGTGGGGCCAGGGGATTCTGGGGAGCTGTTTTTT. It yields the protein CASSLFVGPGDSGELFF.

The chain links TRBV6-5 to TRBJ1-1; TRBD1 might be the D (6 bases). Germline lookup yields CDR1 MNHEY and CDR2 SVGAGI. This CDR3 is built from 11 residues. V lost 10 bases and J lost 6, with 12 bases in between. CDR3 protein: CATLWGPEAFF. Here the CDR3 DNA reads TGTGCCACACTATGGGGGCCTGAAGCTTTCTTT.

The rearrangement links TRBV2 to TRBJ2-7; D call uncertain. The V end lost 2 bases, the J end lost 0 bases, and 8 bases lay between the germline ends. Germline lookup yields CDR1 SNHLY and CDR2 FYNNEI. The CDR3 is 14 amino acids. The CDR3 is CASSELWASYEQYF. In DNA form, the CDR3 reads TGTGCCAGCAGTGAATTATGGGCCTCCTACGAGCAGTACTTC. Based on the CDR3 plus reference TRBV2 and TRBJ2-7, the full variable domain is EPEVTQTPSHQVTQMGQEVILRCVPISNHLYFYWYRQILGQKVEFLVSFYNNEISEKSEIFDDQFSVERPDGSNFTLKIRSTKLEDSAMYFCASSELWASYEQYFGPGTRLTVT.

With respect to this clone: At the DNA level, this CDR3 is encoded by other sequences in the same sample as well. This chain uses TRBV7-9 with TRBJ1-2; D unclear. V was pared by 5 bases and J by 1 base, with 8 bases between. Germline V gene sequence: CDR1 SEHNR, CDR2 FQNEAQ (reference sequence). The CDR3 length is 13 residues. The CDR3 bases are TGTGCCAGCAGCCCACCGGGTAACTATGGCTACACCTTC. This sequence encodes CASSPPGNYGYTF. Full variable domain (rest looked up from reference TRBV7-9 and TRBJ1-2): DTGVSQNPRHKITKRGQNVTFRCDPISEHNRLYWYRQTLGQGPEFLTYFQNEAQLEKSRLLSDRFSAERPKGSFSTLEIQRTEQGDSAMYLCASSPPGNYGYTFGSGTRLTVV.

CDR3 in DNA: TGCGCCAGCAGCCCCGACGCCGGAGGTCGAGAGCTTGAGCAGTTCTTC. This codes for CASSPDAGGRELEQFF. The chain carries TRBV5-1 and TRBJ2-1, with D possibly TRBD2 on 5 matching bases. The germline CDR1 and CDR2 sequences are SGHRS and YFSETQ. The CDR3 spans 16 residues. V dropped 4 bases and J dropped 9 bases, with 23 bases sitting between them.

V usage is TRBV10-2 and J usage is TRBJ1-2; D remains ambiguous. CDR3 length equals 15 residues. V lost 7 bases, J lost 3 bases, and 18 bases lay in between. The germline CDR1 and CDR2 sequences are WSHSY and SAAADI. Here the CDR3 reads CASTTAGSTYYGYTF. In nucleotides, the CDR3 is TGCGCCAGCACTACGGCGGGATCAACTTACTATGGCTACACCTTC.

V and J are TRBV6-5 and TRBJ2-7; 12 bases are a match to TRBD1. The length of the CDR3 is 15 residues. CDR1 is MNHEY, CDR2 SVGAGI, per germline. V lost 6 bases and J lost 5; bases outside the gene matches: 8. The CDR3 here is CASRSGTGGMNEQYF. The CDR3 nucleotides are TGTGCCAGCAGGTCCGGGACAGGGGGCATGAACGAGCAGTACTTC.

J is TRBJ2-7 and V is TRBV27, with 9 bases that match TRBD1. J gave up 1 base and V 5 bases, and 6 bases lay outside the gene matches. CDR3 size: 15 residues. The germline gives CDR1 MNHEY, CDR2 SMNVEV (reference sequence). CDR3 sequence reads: CASSPPGQGSYEQYF. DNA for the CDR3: TGTGCCAGCAGTCCCCCGGGACAGGGTTCCTACGAGCAGTACTTC.

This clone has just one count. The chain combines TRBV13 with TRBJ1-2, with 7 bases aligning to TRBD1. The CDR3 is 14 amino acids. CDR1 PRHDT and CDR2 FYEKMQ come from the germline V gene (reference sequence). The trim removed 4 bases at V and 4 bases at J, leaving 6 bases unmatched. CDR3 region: CASSSAGTAYGYTF. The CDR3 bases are TGTGCCAGCAGCTCGGCCGGGACAGCCTATGGCTACACCTTC.